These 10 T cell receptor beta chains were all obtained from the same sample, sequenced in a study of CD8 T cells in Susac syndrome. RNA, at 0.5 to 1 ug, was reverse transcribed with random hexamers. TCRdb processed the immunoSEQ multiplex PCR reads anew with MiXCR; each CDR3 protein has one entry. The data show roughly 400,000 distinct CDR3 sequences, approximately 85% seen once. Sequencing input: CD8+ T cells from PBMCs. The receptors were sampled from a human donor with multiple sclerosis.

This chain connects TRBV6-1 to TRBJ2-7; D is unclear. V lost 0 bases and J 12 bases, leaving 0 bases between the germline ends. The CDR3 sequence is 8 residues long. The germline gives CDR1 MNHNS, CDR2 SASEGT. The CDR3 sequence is CASSEAYF. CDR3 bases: TGTGCCAGCAGTGAAGCGTACTTC.

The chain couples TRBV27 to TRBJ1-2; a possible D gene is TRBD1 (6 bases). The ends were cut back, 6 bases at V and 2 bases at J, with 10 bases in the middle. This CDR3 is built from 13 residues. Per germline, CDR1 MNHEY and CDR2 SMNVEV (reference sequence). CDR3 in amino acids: CASSLTGNYGYTF. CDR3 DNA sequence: TGTGCCAGCAGCCTCACAGGGAACTATGGCTACACCTTC.

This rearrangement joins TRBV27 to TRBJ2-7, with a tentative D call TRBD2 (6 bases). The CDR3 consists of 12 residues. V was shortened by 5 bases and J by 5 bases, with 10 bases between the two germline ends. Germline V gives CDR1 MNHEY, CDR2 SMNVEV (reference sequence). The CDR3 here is CASSMGGNEQYF. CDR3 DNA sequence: TGTGCCAGCAGTATGGGGGGAAACGAGCAGTACTTC.

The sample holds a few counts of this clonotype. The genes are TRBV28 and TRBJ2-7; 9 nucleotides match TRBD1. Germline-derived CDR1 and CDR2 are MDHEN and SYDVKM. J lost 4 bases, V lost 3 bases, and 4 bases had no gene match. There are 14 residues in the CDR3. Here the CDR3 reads CASSFPGQGYEQYF. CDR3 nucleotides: TGTGCCAGCAGTTTTCCGGGACAGGGTTACGAGCAGTACTTC.

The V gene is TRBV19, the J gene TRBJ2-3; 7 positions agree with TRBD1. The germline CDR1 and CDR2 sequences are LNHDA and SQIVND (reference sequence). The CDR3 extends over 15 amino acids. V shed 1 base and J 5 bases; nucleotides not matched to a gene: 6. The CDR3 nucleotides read TGTGCCAGTAGTATAGCCGAGGGGGCGGAAGATACGCAGTATTTT. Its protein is CASSIAEGAEDTQYF.

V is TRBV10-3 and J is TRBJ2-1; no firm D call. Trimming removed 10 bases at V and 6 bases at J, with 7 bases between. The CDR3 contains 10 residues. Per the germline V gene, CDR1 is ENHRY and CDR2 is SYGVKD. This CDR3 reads CATMTNEQFF. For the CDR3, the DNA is TGTGCCACCATGACCAATGAGCAGTTCTTC.

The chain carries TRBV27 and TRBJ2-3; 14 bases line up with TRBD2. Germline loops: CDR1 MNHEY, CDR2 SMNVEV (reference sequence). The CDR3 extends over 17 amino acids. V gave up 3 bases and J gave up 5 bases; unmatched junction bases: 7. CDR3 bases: TGTGCCAGCAGTTTTCCCGGGACTAGCGGGGGAAGAGATACGCAGTATTTT. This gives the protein CASSFPGTSGGRDTQYF.

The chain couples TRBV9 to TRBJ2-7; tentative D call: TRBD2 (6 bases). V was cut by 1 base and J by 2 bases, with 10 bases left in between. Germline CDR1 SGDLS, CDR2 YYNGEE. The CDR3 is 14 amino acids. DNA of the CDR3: TGTGCCAGCAGCGTATCCGCTAGCGCCTACGAGCAGTACTTC. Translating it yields CASSVSASAYEQYF. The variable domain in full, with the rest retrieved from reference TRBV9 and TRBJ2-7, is DSGVTQTPKHLITATGQRVTLRCSPRSGDLSVYWYQQSLDQGLQFLIQYYNGEERAKGNILERFSAQQFPDLHSELNLSSLELGDSALYFCASSVSASAYEQYFGPGTRLTVT.

The CDR3 here is CASSEQGEDANTGELFF. DNA of the CDR3: TGTGCCAGCAGCGAACAGGGGGAAGACGCGAACACCGGGGAGCTGTTTTTT. V is TRBV2 and J is TRBJ2-2; TRBD1 aligns across 8 bases. CDR1 is SNHLY, CDR2 FYNNEI, per germline. Losses at the gene ends were 6 bases for V and 0 bases for J; bases not matched to a gene: 9. The length of the CDR3 is 17 residues. Together with reference TRBV2 and TRBJ2-2, the CDR3 gives the full variable domain: EPEVTQTPSHQVTQMGQEVILRCVPISNHLYFYWYRQILGQKVEFLVSFYNNEISEKSEIFDDQFSVERPDGSNFTLKIRSTKLEDSAMYFCASSEQGEDANTGELFFGEGSRLTVL.

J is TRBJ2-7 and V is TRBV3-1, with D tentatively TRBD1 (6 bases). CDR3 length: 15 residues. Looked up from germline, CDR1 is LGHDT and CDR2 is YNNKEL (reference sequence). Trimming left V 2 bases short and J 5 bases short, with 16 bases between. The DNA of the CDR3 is TGTGCCAGCAGCCAATTTGTAGTGGGGGCCAACGAGCAGTACTTC. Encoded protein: CASSQFVVGANEQYF.